This TCR beta chain derives from a study of blood T cell repertoires in COVID-19 (dated by TCRdb to 2020 to 2021). A note on the overall study: Collaborator samples came from the United States, Italy and Spain and covered acute and convalescent phases of COVID-19. The dataset comprised deeply sampled blood TCRbeta repertoires from subjects exposed to, actively infected with, or recovered from COVID-19. The repertoires were released in a freely available public database intended as a resource for research on the immune response to SARS-CoV-2. Samples were obtained from the ongoing ImmuneRACE study (first 160 participants) and from 1,254 subjects provided by 6 global collaborators. A de-identified subject ID, COVID-19 status, age in years and sex were almost always included in the sample metadata. Where HLA class I and class II types were available, the types were taken from metadata supplied by the sample provider, not from assay-based typing. The material from the prospective study consisted of cDNA or gDNA derived from T cells, B-cell-depleted T cells, or PBMCs.

In the case of this clone: Its antigen is currently not known. No base quality information exists; no much larger clone differs at one position.

TCRbeta CDR3 regions were amplified from genomic DNA by means of the immunoSEQ Assay, a bias-controlled multiplex PCR. In the original analysis: Within the assay, amplification of reference gene primers was used to estimate how many nucleated cells each sample contained. To quantify the absolute abundance of each unique TCRbeta CDR3 rearrangement, sequence reads were collapsed and filtered. For each sample, productive Simpson clonality was calculated as the square root of Simpson's diversity index across productive rearrangements. TCRdb stores this immuneACCESS table with in-frame sequences only. Part of the clones is absent; in the studies checked, under half of the shortfall reflects unresolved V genes, and no reason is known for the rest. That table furnishes V, J and clone size, whereas the DNA furnished D and trimming. The sample table contains a few hundred thousand clones; only one count was recorded for about 90% of them. The ten most abundant clones make up roughly 1.2% of the sample.

The collaborating institutions used their own protocols to collect whole blood in K2EDTA tubes. For TCRbeta analysis, collaborators shipped samples as frozen whole blood, isolated PBMCs, or DNA extracted from either of those sample types. In the germline V gene, CDR1 corresponds to SNHLY and CDR2 to FYNNEI. V ends up 6 bases short and J 4 bases short, with an unmatched junction base count of 17. The CDR3 runs 18 amino acids, cysteine and phenylalanine included. CDR3 DNA only is kept here, 54 bases in frame from base 1. On the study overall, not on this receptor specifically: The quantity of clinical and demographic metadata differed by source and by participant and was supplied without curation.

The rearranged segments are TRBV2 and TRBJ1-5, with 8 junctional bases fitting TRBD1. Sequenced: peripheral blood. The source of this sequence is a man aged 35 to 55 with acute or convalescent COVID-19. The CDR3 reads CASSGQTGDQEPNQPQHF. Read as DNA, the sequence is TGTGCCAGCAGCGGCCAGACAGGGGACCAAGAGCCGAATCAGCCCCAGCATTTT.